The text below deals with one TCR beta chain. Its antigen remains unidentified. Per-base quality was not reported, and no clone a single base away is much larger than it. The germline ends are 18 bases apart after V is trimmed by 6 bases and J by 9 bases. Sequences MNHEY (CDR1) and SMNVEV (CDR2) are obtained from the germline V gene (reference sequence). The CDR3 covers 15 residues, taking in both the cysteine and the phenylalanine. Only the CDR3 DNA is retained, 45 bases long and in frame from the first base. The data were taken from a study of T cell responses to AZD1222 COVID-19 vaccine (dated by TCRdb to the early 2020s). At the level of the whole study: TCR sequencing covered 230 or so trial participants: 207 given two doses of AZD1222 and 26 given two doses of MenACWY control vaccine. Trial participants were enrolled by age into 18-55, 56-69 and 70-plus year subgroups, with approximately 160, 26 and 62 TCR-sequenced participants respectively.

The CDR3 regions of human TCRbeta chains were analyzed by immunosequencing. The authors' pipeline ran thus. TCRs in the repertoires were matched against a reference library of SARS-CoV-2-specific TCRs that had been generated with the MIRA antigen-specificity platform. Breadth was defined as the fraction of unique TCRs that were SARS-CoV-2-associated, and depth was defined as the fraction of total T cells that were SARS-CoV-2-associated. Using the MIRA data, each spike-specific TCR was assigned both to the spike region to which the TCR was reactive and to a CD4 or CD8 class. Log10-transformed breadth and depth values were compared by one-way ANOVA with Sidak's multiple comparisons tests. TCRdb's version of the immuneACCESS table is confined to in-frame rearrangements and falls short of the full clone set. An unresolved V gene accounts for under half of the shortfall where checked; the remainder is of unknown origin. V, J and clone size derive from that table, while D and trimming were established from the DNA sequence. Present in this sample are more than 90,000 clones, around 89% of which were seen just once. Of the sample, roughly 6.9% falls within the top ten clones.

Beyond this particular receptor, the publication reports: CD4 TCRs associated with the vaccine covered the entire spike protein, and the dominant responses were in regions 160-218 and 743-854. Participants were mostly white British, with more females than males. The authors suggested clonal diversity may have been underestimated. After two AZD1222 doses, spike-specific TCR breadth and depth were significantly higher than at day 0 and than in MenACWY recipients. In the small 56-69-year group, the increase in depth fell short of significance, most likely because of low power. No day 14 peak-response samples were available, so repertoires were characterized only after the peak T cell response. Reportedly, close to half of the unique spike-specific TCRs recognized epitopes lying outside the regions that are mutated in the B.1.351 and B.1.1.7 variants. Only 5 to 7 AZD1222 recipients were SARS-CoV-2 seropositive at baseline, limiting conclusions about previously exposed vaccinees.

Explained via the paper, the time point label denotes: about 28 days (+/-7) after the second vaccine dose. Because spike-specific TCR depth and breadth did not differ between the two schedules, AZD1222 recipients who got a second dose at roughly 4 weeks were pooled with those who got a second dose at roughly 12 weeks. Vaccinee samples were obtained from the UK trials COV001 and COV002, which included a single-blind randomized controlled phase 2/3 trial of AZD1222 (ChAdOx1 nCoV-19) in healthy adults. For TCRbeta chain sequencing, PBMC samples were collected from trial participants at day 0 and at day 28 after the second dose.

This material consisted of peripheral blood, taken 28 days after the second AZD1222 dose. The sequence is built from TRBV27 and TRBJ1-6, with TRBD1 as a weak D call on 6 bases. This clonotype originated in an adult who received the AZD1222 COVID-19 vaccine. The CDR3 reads CASRARGGPISPLHF. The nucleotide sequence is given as TGTGCCAGCAGGGCCCGGGGGGGCCCTATTTCACCCCTCCACTTT.